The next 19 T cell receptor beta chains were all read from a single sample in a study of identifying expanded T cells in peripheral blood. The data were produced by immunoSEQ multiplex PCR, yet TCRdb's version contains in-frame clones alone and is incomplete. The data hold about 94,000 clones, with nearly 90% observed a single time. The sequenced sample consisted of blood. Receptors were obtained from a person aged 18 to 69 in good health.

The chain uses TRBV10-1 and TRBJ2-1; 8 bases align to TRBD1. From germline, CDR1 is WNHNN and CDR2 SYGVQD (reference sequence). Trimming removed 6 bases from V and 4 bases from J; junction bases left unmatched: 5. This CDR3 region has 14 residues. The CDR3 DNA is TGCGCCAGCAGCGCCGGGACAGGATACAATGAGCAGTTCTTC. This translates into CASSAGTGYNEQFF.

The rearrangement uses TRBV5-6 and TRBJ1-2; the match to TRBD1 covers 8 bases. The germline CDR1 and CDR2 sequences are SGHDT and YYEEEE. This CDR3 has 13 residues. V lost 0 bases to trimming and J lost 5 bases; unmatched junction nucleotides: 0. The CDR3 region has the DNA TGTGCCAGCAGCTTGGGGACAGGGTATGGCTACACCTTC. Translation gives CASSLGTGYGYTF.

The CDR3 region is CASTPGPMISEQYF. CDR3 coding DNA: TGTGCCAGTACCCCGGGACCGATGATCTCCGAGCAGTACTTC. The chain uses TRBV19 and TRBJ2-7; D assignment may be TRBD1 or TRBD2 (5 bases each). The length of the CDR3 is 14 residues. CDR1 and CDR2 (germline): LNHDA, SQIVND (reference sequence). V lost 7 bases and J 6 bases, leaving 19 bases between the germline ends.

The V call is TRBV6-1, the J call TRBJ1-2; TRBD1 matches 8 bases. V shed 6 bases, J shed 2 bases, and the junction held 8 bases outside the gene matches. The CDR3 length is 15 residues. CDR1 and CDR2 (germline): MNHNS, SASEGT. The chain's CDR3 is CASRRRGQANYGYTF. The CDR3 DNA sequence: TGTGCCAGCAGGAGAAGGGGACAGGCGAACTATGGCTACACCTTC.

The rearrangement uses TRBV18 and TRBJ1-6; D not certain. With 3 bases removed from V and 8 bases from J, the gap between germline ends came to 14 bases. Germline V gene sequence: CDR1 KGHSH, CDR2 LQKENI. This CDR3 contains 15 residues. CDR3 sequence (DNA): TGTGCCAGCTCACCGATGACAAGTTTAGATTCACCCCTCCACTTT. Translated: CASSPMTSLDSPLHF.

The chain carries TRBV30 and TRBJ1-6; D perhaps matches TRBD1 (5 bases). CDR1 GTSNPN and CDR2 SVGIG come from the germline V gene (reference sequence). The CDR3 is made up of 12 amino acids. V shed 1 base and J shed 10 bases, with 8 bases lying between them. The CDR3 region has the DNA TGTGCCTGGAGTGAGGGACTCTCACCCCTCCACTTT. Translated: CAWSEGLSPLHF.

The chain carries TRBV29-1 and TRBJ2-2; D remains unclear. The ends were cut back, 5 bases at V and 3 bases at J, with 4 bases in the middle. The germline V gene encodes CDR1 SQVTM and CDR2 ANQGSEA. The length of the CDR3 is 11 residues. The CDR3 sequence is CSVTDTGELFF. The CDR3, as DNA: TGCAGCGTTACAGACACCGGGGAGCTGTTTTTT.

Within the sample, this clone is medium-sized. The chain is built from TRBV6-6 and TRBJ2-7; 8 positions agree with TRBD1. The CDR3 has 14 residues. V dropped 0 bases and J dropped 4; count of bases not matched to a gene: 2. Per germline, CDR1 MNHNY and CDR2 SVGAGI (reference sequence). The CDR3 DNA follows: TGTGCCAGCAGTTACTCGCAGGGGGCTTACGAGCAGTACTTC. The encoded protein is CASSYSQGAYEQYF.

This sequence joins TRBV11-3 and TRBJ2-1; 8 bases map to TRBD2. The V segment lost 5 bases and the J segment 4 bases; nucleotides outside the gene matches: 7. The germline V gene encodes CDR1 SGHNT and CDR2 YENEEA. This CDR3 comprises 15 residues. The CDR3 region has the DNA TGTGCCAGCAGCAGGCGGGGGGCCATTTACAATGAGCAGTTCTTC. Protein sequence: CASSRRGAIYNEQFF.

The CDR3 sequence: CASSDLGQGNEQFF. In nucleotides, the CDR3 is TGTGCCAGCAGTGACCTAGGCCAGGGCAATGAGCAGTTCTTC. This chain links TRBV6-4 with TRBJ2-1; D is perhaps TRBD1 (5 bases). The CDR3 covers 14 residues. The germline V gene encodes CDR1 MRHNA and CDR2 SNTAGT. V was pared by 2 bases and J by 6 bases, with 11 bases between.

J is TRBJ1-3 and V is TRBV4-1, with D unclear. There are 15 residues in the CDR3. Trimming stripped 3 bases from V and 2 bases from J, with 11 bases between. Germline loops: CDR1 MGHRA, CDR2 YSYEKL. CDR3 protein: CASSQDEFPGNTIYF. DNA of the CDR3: TGCGCCAGCAGCCAGGACGAGTTCCCTGGAAACACCATATATTTT.

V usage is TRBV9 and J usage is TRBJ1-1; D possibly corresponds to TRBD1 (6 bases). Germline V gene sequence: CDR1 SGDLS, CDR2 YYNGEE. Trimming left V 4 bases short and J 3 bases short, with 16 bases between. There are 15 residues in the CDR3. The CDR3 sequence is CASSPQDSFDTEAFF. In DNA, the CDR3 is TGTGCCAGCAGCCCCCAGGACAGTTTTGACACTGAAGCTTTCTTT.

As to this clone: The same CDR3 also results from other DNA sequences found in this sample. The chain's CDR3 is CASSILLNTEAFF. In nucleotides, the CDR3 is TGTGCCAGTAGTATACTCCTGAACACTGAAGCTTTCTTT. The genes are TRBV19 and TRBJ1-1, with unresolved D. The germline V gene encodes CDR1 LNHDA and CDR2 SQIVND (reference sequence). The CDR3 spans 13 residues. V was pared by 2 bases and J by 0 bases, with 4 bases between.

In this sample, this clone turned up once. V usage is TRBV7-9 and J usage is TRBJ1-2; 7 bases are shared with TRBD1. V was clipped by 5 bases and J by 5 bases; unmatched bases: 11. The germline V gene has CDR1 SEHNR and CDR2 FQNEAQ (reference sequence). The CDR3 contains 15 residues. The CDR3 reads CASSPGQAPTYGYTF. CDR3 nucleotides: TGTGCCAGCAGCCCCGGACAGGCCCCAACTTATGGCTACACCTTC.

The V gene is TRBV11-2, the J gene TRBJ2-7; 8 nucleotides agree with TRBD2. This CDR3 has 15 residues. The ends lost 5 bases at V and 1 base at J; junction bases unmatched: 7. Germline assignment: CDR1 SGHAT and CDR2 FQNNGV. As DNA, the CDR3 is TGTGCCAGCAGCCCTAAAGCTAGCGGGTCCTACGAGCAGTACTTC. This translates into CASSPKASGSYEQYF. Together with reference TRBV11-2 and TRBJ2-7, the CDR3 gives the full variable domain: EAGVAQSPRYKIIEKRQSVAFWCNPISGHATLYWYQQILGQGPKLLIQFQNNGVVDDSQLPKDRFSAERLKGVDSTLKIQPAKLEDSAVYLCASSPKASGSYEQYFGPGTRLTVT.

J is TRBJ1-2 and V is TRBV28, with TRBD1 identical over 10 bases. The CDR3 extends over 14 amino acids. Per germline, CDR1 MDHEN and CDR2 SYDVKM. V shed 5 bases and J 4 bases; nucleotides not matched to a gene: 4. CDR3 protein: CASSRGQGGYGYTF. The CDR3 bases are TGTGCCAGCAGTCGTGGACAGGGGGGCTATGGCTACACCTTC.

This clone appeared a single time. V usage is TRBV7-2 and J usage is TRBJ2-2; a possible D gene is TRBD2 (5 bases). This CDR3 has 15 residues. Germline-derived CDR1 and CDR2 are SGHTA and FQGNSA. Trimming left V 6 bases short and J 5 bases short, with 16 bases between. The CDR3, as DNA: TGTGCCAGCAGAGAACGAGGGAGCTGGACCGGGGAGCTGTTTTTT. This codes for CASRERGSWTGELFF.

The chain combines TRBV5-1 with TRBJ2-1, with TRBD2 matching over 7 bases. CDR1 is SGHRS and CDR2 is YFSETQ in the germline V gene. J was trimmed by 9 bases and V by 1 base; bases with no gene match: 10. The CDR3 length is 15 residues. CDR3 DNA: TGCGCCAGCAGCTTGACCGGACTAGTTATTGGTGAGCAGTTCTTC. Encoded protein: CASSLTGLVIGEQFF.

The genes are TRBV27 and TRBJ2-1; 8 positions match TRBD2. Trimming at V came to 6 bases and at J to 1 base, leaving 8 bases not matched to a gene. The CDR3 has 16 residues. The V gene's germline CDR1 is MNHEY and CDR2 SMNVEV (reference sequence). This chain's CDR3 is CASRAGAAASYNEQFF. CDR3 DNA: TGTGCCAGCAGAGCGGGGGCGGCTGCTTCCTACAATGAGCAGTTCTTC.